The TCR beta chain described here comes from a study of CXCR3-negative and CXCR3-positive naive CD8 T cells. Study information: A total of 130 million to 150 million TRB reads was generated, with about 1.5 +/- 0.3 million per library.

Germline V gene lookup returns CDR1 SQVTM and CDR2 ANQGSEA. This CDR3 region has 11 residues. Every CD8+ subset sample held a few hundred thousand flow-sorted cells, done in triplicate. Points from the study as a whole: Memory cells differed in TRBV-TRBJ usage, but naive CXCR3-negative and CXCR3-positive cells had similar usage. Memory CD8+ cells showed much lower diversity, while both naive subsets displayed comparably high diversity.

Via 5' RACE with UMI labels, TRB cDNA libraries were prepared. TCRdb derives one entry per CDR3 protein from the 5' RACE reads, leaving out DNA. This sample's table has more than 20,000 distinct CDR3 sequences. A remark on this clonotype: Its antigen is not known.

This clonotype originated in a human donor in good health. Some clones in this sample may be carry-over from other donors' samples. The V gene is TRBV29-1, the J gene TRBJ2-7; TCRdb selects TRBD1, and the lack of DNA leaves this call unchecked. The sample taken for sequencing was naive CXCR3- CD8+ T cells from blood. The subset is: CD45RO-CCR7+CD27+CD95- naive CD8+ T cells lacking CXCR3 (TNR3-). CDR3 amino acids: CSALSRGAAFF.